This paragraph covers one TCR beta chain sequence. This sample was taken from a study of cytomegalovirus exposure and HLA in healthy donors. The PCR contained 60 Vbeta and 13 Jbeta primers. Some clones are missing from TCRdb's copy, which holds only in-frame ones; the method was immunoSEQ multiplex PCR. The sample has some 87,000 clones; around 70% are singletons. CDR1 and CDR2 from the germline V gene are MGHRA and YSYEKL. Trimming removed 2 bases from V and 0 bases from J; junction bases left unmatched: 2. CDR3 size: 16 residues. This receptor was obtained from a woman between 50 and 59 years old in good health and CMV-seropositive. The chain combines TRBV4-1 with TRBJ2-1, with TRBD2 matching over 9 bases. Sequencing was performed on PBMCs. Written as DNA, the CDR3 is TGCGCCAGCAGCCAATTTAGCGGGGGCTCCTACAATGAGCAGTTCTTC. Amino acids: CASSQFSGGSYNEQFF.